This T cell receptor beta chain is from a study of identical twins. To note about this clonotype: The target antigen is unknown.

Findings of the study overall: Cord blood beta clonotypes that were abundant carried fewer insertions, and memory repertoires showed no such trend.

The cDNA had a unique molecular identifier and a template-switch universal primer site. TCRdb fed the 5' RACE reads into MiXCR, producing one record per CDR3 protein. Among around 490,000 distinct CDR3 sequences listed, 13% to 15% were seen once. The germline gives CDR1 KGHSH, CDR2 LQKENI. The CDR3 covers 14 residues. Trimming removed 3 bases from V and 2 bases from J, with 10 bases in between. The same data also contributed to another study, on yellow fever vaccine responses in identical twins. Per that study: Reportedly, the response of twins' T cells to the vaccine seemed partly convergent, partly personalized.

The chain employs TRBV18 and TRBJ2-5; D is tentatively TRBD1 or TRBD2 (5 bases each). The TCR originated in a woman aged 18-29 years in good health. Sequencing used CD4+ T cells sorted from blood. CDR3 loop: CASSPQGRQETQYF. For the CDR3, the DNA is TGTGCCAGCTCACCGCAGGGACGGCAAGAGACCCAGTACTTC. The full variable domain, in which reference TRBV18 and TRBJ2-5 provide the parts outside the CDR3, is NAGVMQNPRHLVRRRGQEARLRCSPMKGHSHVYWYRQLPEEGLKFMVYLQKENIIDESGMPKERFSAEFPKEGPSILRIQQVVRGDSAAYFCASSPQGRQETQYFGPGTRLLVL.